This T cell receptor beta chain was captured by sequencing in a study of blood T cell repertoires in COVID-19. Overall study: Material from acute and convalescent COVID-19 was sourced from the United States, Italy and Spain.

Some clones are missing from TCRdb's copy, which holds only in-frame ones; the method was immunoSEQ multiplex PCR. Of around 310,000 clones in the sample, 89% were seen once. Looked up from germline, CDR1 is LNHDA and CDR2 is SQIVND (reference sequence). The CDR3 is made up of 18 amino acids. Trimming removed 0 bases at V and 6 bases at J, with 21 bases between. Enrollees, 18 to 89 years old, lived in fewer than 25 US areas. Participants' own reports of clinical history determined their cohort assignment. In Cohort 3, a recovered donor had either two negative PCRs, clearance, or symptom resolution. This clonotype was obtained from a woman aged 40 to 55 who had recovered from COVID-19. The chain has TRBV19 and TRBJ2-1, with D possibly matching TRBD2 (6 bases). Material: PBMCs or T cells enriched from blood (not recorded which). CDR3 sequence reads: CASSIDAGQGLISNEQFF. For the CDR3, the DNA is TGTGCCAGTAGTATAGATGCGGGGCAAGGGCTTATTTCCAATGAGCAGTTCTTC.